This is a list of T cell receptor beta chains from one sample in a study of T cells in Graves' hyperthyroidism and ophthalmopathy. MiXCR was run by TCRdb on the multiplex PCR reads, yielding one entry per CDR3 protein. Of about 550,000 distinct CDR3 sequences detected, less than 25% appear once; the ten largest clones hold about 26%. The sequenced sample was blood. Every receptor here comes from a man aged 18 to 29 with Graves' hyperthyroidism. CDR3s include the opening cysteine and the closing phenylalanine or tryptophan. D genes are given only for firm matches. The listing skips clone size in some rows; elsewhere it reads once, few, many or a size class.

abundance | j_gene | d_gene | v_gene | CDR3nt | CDR3aa
many | TRBJ1-2 | NA | TRBV29-1 | TGCAGCGTTGGGTGGACTCTAAGCGATGGCTACACCTTC | CSVGWTLSDGYTF
NA | TRBJ1-2 | NA | TRBV4-1 | TGCGCCAGCAGCCAGAAGGGGGGCGGTTTATTCTATGGCTACACCTTC | CASSQKGGGLFYGYTF
few | TRBJ2-1 | NA | TRBV11-2 | TGTGCCAGCAGCAGCTCTTGGTCGGACCAAGAGGGTGAGCAGTTCTTC | CASSSSWSDQEGEQFF
NA | TRBJ1-3 | NA | TRBV12-3/TRBV12-4 | TGTGCCAGCAGCGACGATGACAGCGACTCTGGAAACACCATATATTTT | CASSDDDSDSGNTIYF
NA | TRBJ1-2 | NA | TRBV10-3 | TGTGCCATCAGTGAGTCTGGAACAGCGCTCTATGGCTACACCTTC | CAISESGTALYGYTF
many | TRBJ2-7 | TRBD1 | TRBV6-5 | TGTGCCAGCAGGGCGACAGGGCTCACCTACGAGCAGTACTTC | CASRATGLTYEQYF
many | TRBJ1-5 | NA | TRBV6-2/TRBV6-3 | TGTGCCAGCAGTTACTTCCGACAGTCGGGGCGGGATACTCAGCCCCAGCATTTT | CASSYFRQSGRDTQPQHF
many | TRBJ2-7 | NA | TRBV6-1 | TGTGCCAGCAGTGCCGAAGGGGCCGCGTCCCCCCGCGAGCAGTACTTC | CASSAEGAASPREQYF
few | TRBJ2-5 | NA | TRBV6-2/TRBV6-3 | TGTGCCAGCAGTTACGAGCTAGCGCGCGAGACCCAGTACTTC | CASSYELARETQYF
many | TRBJ1-2 | NA | TRBV27 | TGTGCCAGCAGTTTATACGGTCCGGGGGGCGCTCCGGGTCACACCTTC | CASSLYGPGGAPGHTF
NA | TRBJ2-2 | TRBD1 | TRBV7-7 | TGTGCTAGCAGCAACCGGACAGGGGCGACCGGGGAGCTGTTTTTT | CASSNRTGATGELFF
NA | TRBJ2-7 | TRBD1 | TRBV13 | TGTGCCAGCAGCACGGGACAGCTAGCCTACGAGCAGTACTTC | CASSTGQLAYEQYF
NA | TRBJ2-7 | NA | TRBV28 | TGTGCCAGCAGTTCCGTGGCCAAGGACGATCAGTACTTC | CASSSVAKDDQYF
few | TRBJ2-5 | TRBD1 | TRBV11-2 | TGTGCCAGCAGCTTATGGGACAGGGGGTCCCAAGAGACCCAGTACTTC | CASSLWDRGSQETQYF
few | TRBJ1-2 | NA | TRBV12-3/TRBV12-4 | TGTGCCAGCAGCTACTTCGATGACTATGGCTACACCTTC | CASSYFDDYGYTF
few | TRBJ2-5 | TRBD1 | TRBV6-1 | TGTGCCAGCAGTGTGGGACAGGTTAAGGAGACCCAGTACTTC | CASSVGQVKETQYF
few | TRBJ1-5 | NA | TRBV7-2 | TGTGCCAGCAGCTTGACGACAGCCAATCAGCCCCAGCATTTT | CASSLTTANQPQHF
many | TRBJ1-2 | NA | TRBV27 | TGTGCCAGCAGTCCGACCGGCACGGGGGACTATGGCTACACCTTC | CASSPTGTGDYGYTF
NA | TRBJ1-5 | TRBD1 | TRBV19 | TGTGCCAGTAGTATTGCAGGGGGCGCGAGCAATCAGCCCCAGCATTTT | CASSIAGGASNQPQHF
NA | TRBJ2-7 | TRBD1 | TRBV6-1 | TGTGCCAGCAGCGACCGGGACAGACGATCCTACGAGCAGTACTTC | CASSDRDRRSYEQYF
many | TRBJ2-7 | NA | TRBV12-3/TRBV12-4 | TGTGCCAGCAAGGACTATAGCTCCTACGAGCAGTACTTC | CASKDYSSYEQYF
NA | TRBJ1-2 | TRBD1 | TRBV12-3/TRBV12-4 | TGTGCCAGCAGCAATCCGACAGGGTACTATGGCTACACCTTC | CASSNPTGYYGYTF
many | TRBJ1-2 | NA | TRBV15 | TGTGCCACCAGCAGAGATGGGCAGGGGAACTATGGCTACACCTTC | CATSRDGQGNYGYTF
many | TRBJ2-3 | NA | TRBV2 | TGTGCCAGCAGACTGGATAGCACAGATACGCAGTATTTT | CASRLDSTDTQYF
few | TRBJ2-5 | NA | TRBV18 | TGTGCCAGCTCACGGGGACGGAACCAAGAGACCCAGTACTTC | CASSRGRNQETQYF
NA | TRBJ1-3 | NA | TRBV29-1 | TGCAGCGTTGAAGGGCTTTCCGGAAACACCATATATTTT | CSVEGLSGNTIYF
few | TRBJ1-5 | NA | TRBV11-1 | TGTGCCAGCAGCTTTTCGAAAGGGGGGTCGGGCAATCAGCCCCAGCATTTT | CASSFSKGGSGNQPQHF
many | TRBJ1-5 | NA | TRBV27 | TGTGCCAGCAGTTTAGGGTTTTATCAGCCCCAGCATTTT | CASSLGFYQPQHF
many | TRBJ2-5 | TRBD1 | TRBV5-1 | TGCGCCAGCAGCCACCGACAGGGACGCGAGACCCAGTACTTC | CASSHRQGRETQYF
many | TRBJ1-1 | TRBD1 | TRBV30 | TGTGCCTGGAGTGATGGGTTATTCTGGGACAGGTTCAACACTGAAGCTTTCTTT | CAWSDGLFWDRFNTEAFF
few | TRBJ2-5 | NA | TRBV18 | TGTGCCAGCTCACTTCTTCCTCCACAGGGCTACCAAGAGACCCAGTACTTC | CASSLLPPQGYQETQYF
many | TRBJ1-6 | NA | TRBV12-3/TRBV12-4 | TGTGCCAGCAAACTACAGGGTTGGCATTCACCCCTCCACTTT | CASKLQGWHSPLHF
NA | TRBJ1-2 | NA | TRBV24-1 | TGTGCCACCAGTGATTCAAGACTAGCCCCGGGCGGCTACACCTTC | CATSDSRLAPGGYTF
NA | TRBJ1-5 | NA | TRBV20-1 | TGCAGTGCCCCCCTCCCCGGGGGCCGACCGAATCAGCCCCAGCATTTT | CSAPLPGGRPNQPQHF
many | TRBJ2-2 | NA | TRBV5-1 | TGCGCCAGCAGCTTGGTAGCTTCCGGGGAGCTGTTTTTT | CASSLVASGELFF
many | TRBJ1-2 | TRBD1 | TRBV2 | TGTGCCAGCAGACGACAGGGGATCTATGGCTACACCTTC | CASRRQGIYGYTF
many | TRBJ1-5 | NA | TRBV20-1 | TGCAGTGCTGTGACCGGCAATCAGCCCCAGCATTTT | CSAVTGNQPQHF
many | TRBJ1-2 | NA | TRBV13 | TGTGCCAGCACACTACAAGGGGACTATGGCTACACCTTC | CASTLQGDYGYTF
many | TRBJ1-2 | TRBD1 | TRBV28 | TGTGCCAGCAGTTTGAACGCGGGACAGGGAAGAGGCTACACCTTC | CASSLNAGQGRGYTF
few | TRBJ2-2 | NA | TRBV2 | TGTGCCAGCACCCTAGATTGGAGGACCGGGAAGCTGTTTTTT | CASTLDWRTGKLFF
many | TRBJ2-6 | TRBD1 | TRBV2 | TGTGCCGGACAGGTCCCCTCTGGGGCCAACGTCCTGACTTTC | CAGQVPSGANVLTF
NA | TRBJ1-2 | NA | TRBV12-3/TRBV12-4 | TGTGCCAGCAGCCAAGCGGGCAGGATGGTTGGCTACACCTTC | CASSQAGRMVGYTF
many | TRBJ2-7 | NA | TRBV6-5 | TGTGCCAGCAGTTACTCTCGGGGTTACGAGCAGTACTTC | CASSYSRGYEQYF
NA | TRBJ2-2 | NA | TRBV28 | TGTGCCAGCACCCCCCCGAAGGCCACCGGGGAGCTGTTTTTT | CASTPPKATGELFF
few | TRBJ2-2 | NA | TRBV6-1 | TGTGCCAGCAGTAGTGCGGGGATTTTCACCGGGGAGCTGTTTTTT | CASSSAGIFTGELFF